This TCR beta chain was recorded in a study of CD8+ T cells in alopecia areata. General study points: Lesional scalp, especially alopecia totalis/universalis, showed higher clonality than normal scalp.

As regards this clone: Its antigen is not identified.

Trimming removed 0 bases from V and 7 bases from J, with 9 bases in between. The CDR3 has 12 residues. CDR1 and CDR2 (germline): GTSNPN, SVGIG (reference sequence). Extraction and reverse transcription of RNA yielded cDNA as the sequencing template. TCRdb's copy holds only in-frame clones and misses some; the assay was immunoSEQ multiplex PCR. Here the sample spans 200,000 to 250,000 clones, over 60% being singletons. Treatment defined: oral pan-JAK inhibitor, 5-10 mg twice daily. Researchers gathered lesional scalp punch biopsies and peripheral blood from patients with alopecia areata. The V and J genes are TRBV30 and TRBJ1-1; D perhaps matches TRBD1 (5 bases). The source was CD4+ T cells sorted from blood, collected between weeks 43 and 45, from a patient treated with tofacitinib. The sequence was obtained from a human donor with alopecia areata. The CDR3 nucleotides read TGTGCCTGGAGTGTCCCTAGGGGTGAAGCTTTCTTT. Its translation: CAWSVPRGEAFF.